One sample yielded the 9 T cell receptor beta chains listed below, sequenced in a study of T-cell memory formation after mild COVID-19. A single record per CDR3 protein comes from TCRdb applying MiXCR to the 5' RACE reads. Here the sample spans around 300,000 distinct CDR3 sequences, approximately 7.6% being singletons. Sequencing was done on a sample of PBMCs or a T cell subset sorted from them (not recorded which). All receptors come from a man aged 18 to 30 who had mild COVID-19 (a few samples of this study predate the infection). Cell type and time point are not known.

This clonotype showed up many times. The chain uses TRBV5-4 and TRBJ1-2, with D tentatively TRBD1 (5 bases). The V gene's germline CDR1 is SGHNT and CDR2 YYREEE (reference sequence). This CDR3 has 13 amino acids. The V end was cut by 2 bases, the J end by 4 bases, with 9 bases between. CDR3 in amino acids: CASSFGGGYGYTF. The CDR3 nucleotides are TGTGCCAGCAGCTTCGGGGGAGGCTATGGCTACACCTTC.

This clonotype was detected a few times. This chain joins TRBV20-1 and TRBJ1-2; tentative D call: TRBD1 (6 bases). CDR3 size: 12 residues. The germline V gene encodes CDR1 DFQATT and CDR2 SNEGSKA (reference sequence). V was shortened by 2 bases and J by 8 bases, with 12 bases between the two germline ends. The CDR3 DNA is TGCAGTGCTAGAACCCCAGGGGAAGGCTACACCTTC. Its protein product is CSARTPGEGYTF.

This clonotype was counted only a few times. The CDR3 reads CASSYADRVDEQYF. In DNA form, the CDR3 reads TGTGCCAGCAGTTACGCGGACAGGGTGGACGAGCAGTACTTC. The rearrangement joins TRBV6-5 to TRBJ2-7; 8 nucleotides agree with TRBD1. CDR1 and CDR2 from the germline V gene are MNHEY and SVGAGI. Trimming removed 2 bases from V and 5 bases from J; junction bases left unmatched: 5. This CDR3 is 14 amino acids long.

This clonotype has a handful of counts. V and J are TRBV4-3 and TRBJ1-1; tentatively, D is TRBD1 (6 bases). The V gene lost 0 bases and the J gene lost 4 bases, with 12 bases spanning the gap. Germline CDR1 and CDR2: LGHNA and YSLEER. This CDR3 has 15 residues. The CDR3 nucleotides are TGCGCCAGCAGCCAAGACTTGGGACATTTCACTGAAGCTTTCTTT. Protein sequence: CASSQDLGHFTEAFF.

This clonotype showed up many times. V gene TRBV7-2 combines with J gene TRBJ2-7, with D possibly called TRBD1 or TRBD2 (5 bases each). V was cut by 1 base and J by 3 bases, with 10 bases left in between. This CDR3 contains 14 residues. CDR1 and CDR2 from the germline V gene are SGHTA and FQGNSA. The CDR3 here is CASSLGGPVYEQYF. The CDR3 bases are TGTGCCAGCAGCTTAGGGGGACCCGTCTACGAGCAGTACTTC.

This clonotype has more than one count but fewer than ten. CDR3 DNA sequence: TGTGCCAGCAGCTCGAGAGGGACGGGAATCTATGGCTACACCTTC. Amino acids: CASSSRGTGIYGYTF. The gene calls are TRBV5-5 and TRBJ1-2, with TRBD1 as a possible D gene (5 bases). Germline lookup yields CDR1 SGHKS and CDR2 YYEKEE (reference sequence). Trimming shortened V by 3 bases and J by 4 bases, and 16 bases separated the two germline ends. CDR3 size: 15 residues. The entire variable domain, with the rest obtained from reference TRBV5-5 and TRBJ1-2, is as follows: DAGVTQSPTHLIKTRGQQVTLRCSPISGHKSVSWYQQVLGQGPQFIFQYYEKEERGRGNFPDRFSARQFPNYSSELNVNALLLGDSALYLCASSSRGTGIYGYTFGSGTRLTVV.

This clonotype has a count of ten or more. V and J are TRBV9 and TRBJ2-5, with 7 nucleotides matching TRBD2. The germline V gene encodes CDR1 SGDLS and CDR2 YYNGEE. The CDR3 contains 16 residues. V gave up 0 bases and J gave up 2 bases; unmatched junction bases: 7. CDR3 residues: CASSVVGHGRQETQYF. For the CDR3, the DNA is TGTGCCAGCAGCGTAGTCGGACACGGGAGGCAAGAGACCCAGTACTTC.

This clonotype was counted ten times or more. A junction end diverges from the germline sequence, so it may reflect a read error. The genes are TRBV7-7 and TRBJ1-3; 7 bases align to TRBD1. Looked up from germline, CDR1 is SSHAT and CDR2 is FNYEAQ (reference sequence). This CDR3 is built from 13 residues. The DNA for the CDR3 is TGTGCTAGCAGCCAGGGGGCTGGAAACACCATATATTTT. Its protein is CASSQGAGNTIYF. The complete variable domain, with remaining parts taken from reference TRBV7-7 and TRBJ1-3, reads GAGVSQSPRYKVTKRGQDVTLRCDPISSHATLYWYQQALGQGPEFLTYFNYEAQPDKSGLPSDRFSAERPEGSISTLTIQRTEQRDSAMYRCASSQGAGNTIYFGEGSWLTVV.

Many counts were recorded for this clonotype. The J gene is TRBJ2-1, the V gene TRBV18, with D possibly being TRBD1 or TRBD2 (5 bases each). Germline CDR1 and CDR2: KGHSH and LQKENI. V was clipped by 4 bases and J by 7 bases, with 11 bases between them. The CDR3 length is 13 residues. CDR3 DNA sequence: TGTGCCAGCTCACTCGGGGCACTGAATGAGCAGTTCTTC. Protein product: CASSLGALNEQFF.